Below are 5 T cell receptor beta chains sequenced from a single sample in a study of sequential checkpoint blockade in melanoma. The treatment is: randomized to nivolumab then ipilimumab (arm A) or the reverse (arm B). The repertoire was sequenced with immunoSEQ multiplex PCR; TCRdb's copy has only in-frame clones and lacks some. The repertoire holds under 3,500 clones, with roughly 21% as singletons. Sequenced material: tumor tissue (inferred from file names), taken from a patient given nivolumab and ipilimumab in sequence. These receptor sequences come from a human patient with melanoma. Some clones in this sample may be carry-over from other donors' samples.

This clone showed up just once. The J gene is TRBJ1-5, the V gene TRBV19, with TRBD1 matching over 12 bases. The CDR3 extends over 17 amino acids. Germline values: CDR1 LNHDA, CDR2 SQIVND (reference sequence). J gave up 7 bases and V 3 bases, and 10 bases lay outside the gene matches. DNA for the CDR3: TGTGCCAGTAGTATGGGTTGGGGGACAGGGGGCGGACAGCCCCAGCATTTT. Residues: CASSMGWGTGGGQPQHF.

The chain joins TRBV11-3 to TRBJ2-3, with 13 bases lining up with TRBD2. The V and J ends lost 4 bases and 3 bases, in that order; junction bases with no gene match: 1. The germline gives CDR1 SGHNT, CDR2 YENEEA. The CDR3 runs 15 residues. The CDR3 DNA sequence: TGTGCCAGCAGCTCGGGACTAGCGGGGACAGATACGCAGTATTTT. It specifies CASSSGLAGTDTQYF.

The chain joins TRBV6-1 to TRBJ1-2; D gene unclear. The CDR3 covers 13 residues. Per germline, CDR1 MNHNS and CDR2 SASEGT. With 1 base removed from V and 8 bases from J, the gap between germline ends came to 11 bases. The CDR3 sequence: CASSEGTSPGYTF. The CDR3 region has the DNA TGTGCCAGCAGTGAAGGGACCTCCCCCGGCTACACCTTC.

The rearrangement links TRBV6-7 to TRBJ1-2; 8 nucleotides align to TRBD1. TRBV6-7 is an ORF, and what it does is uncertain. This CDR3 contains 13 residues. J gave up 8 bases and V 6 bases, and 8 bases lay outside the gene matches. CDR3 sequence (DNA): TGTGCCAGCAGCCCTCGACAGGGGCAAGGCTACACCTTC. It is translated as CASSPRQGQGYTF.

This clone was detected a few times. The rearrangement uses TRBV12-2 and TRBJ2-5; the DNA was not compared with TRBD1, the D call given in the table. TRBV12-2 is recorded as a pseudogene. CDR3 size: 19 residues. The CDR3 sequence: CASRLADRGSGSSQETQYF. As DNA, the CDR3 is TGTGCAAGTCGCTTAGCCGACAGGGGCTCAGGCTCGTCGCAAGAGACCCAGTACTTC.